This T cell receptor (beta chain) is from a study of blood T cell repertoires in COVID-19. The V gene end was trimmed by 2 bases and the J gene end by 2 bases; junction bases not matched to a gene: 4. The CDR3 totals 16 residues. Germline values: CDR1 KGHSH, CDR2 LQKENI. Methods used by the authors: By means of reference gene primer amplification, nucleated cell counts were estimated. Libraries were prepared by immunoSEQ multiplex PCR; TCRdb keeps only in-frame clonotypes and omits some of them. Clone size and V and J calls were adopted from that table, with D and trimming inferred from the DNA. The sample contains more than 6,000 clones, approximately 80% of which appear only once.

V and J are TRBV18 and TRBJ2-1, with TRBD2 matching over 9 bases. The sequencing input was peripheral blood. The clonotype was recovered from a human donor in a cohort sampled during active COVID-19. CDR3 residues: CASSPEGGGAYNEQFF. In DNA form, the CDR3 reads TGTGCCAGCTCACCAGAGGGCGGGGGGGCCTACAATGAGCAGTTCTTC.